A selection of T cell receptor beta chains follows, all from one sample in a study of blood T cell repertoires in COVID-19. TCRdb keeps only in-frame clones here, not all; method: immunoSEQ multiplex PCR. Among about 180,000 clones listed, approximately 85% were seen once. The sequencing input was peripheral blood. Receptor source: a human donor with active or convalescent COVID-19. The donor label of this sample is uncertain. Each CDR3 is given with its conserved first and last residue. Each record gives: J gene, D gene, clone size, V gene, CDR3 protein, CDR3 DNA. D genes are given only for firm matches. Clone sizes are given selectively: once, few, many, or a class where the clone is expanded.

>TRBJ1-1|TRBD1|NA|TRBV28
CASRGLTGGTEAFF
TGTGCCAGCAGGGGGCTAACAGGGGGCACTGAAGCTTTCTTT
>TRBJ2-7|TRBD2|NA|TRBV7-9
CASSLAPSGAFSYEQYF
TGTGCCAGCAGCTTAGCTCCTAGCGGGGCGTTCTCCTACGAGCAGTACTTC
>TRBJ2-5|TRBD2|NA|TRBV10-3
CAISDLYGLSGRRETQYF
TGTGCCATCAGTGATTTGTATGGTCTTAGCGGGAGGCGAGAGACCCAGTACTTC
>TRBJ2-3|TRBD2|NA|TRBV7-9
CASSLARGGHTDTQYF
TGTGCCAGCAGCTTAGCGCGGGGGGGGCACACAGATACGCAGTATTTT
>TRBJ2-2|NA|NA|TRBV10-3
CAISGPSGGELFF
TGTGCCATCAGTGGACCCAGCGGCGGGGAGCTGTTTTTT
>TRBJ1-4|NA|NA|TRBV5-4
CASSLGRGSREKLFF
TGTGCCAGCAGCTTGGGTCGGGGGAGTCGGGAAAAACTGTTTTTT
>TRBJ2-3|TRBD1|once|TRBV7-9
CASSQDRGYSRVNTQYF
TGTGCCAGCAGCCAAGACAGGGGGTATTCCCGCGTGAATACGCAGTATTTT
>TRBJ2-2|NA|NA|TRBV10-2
CASSDQPRAGELFF
TGCGCCAGCAGTGATCAGCCGAGGGCCGGGGAGCTGTTTTTT
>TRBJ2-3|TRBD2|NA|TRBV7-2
CASTPPGLASTDTQYF
TGTGCCAGCACCCCCCCCGGACTAGCAAGCACAGATACGCAGTATTTT
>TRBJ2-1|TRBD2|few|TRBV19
CASSWGGVHTDEQFF
TGTGCCAGTAGTTGGGGGGGGGTACACACGGATGAGCAGTTCTTC
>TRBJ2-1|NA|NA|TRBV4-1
CASSQDGGGGAYNEQFF
TGCGCCAGCAGCCAAGATGGAGGCGGCGGGGCCTACAATGAGCAGTTCTTC
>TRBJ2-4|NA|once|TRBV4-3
CASSQESPLGAKNIQYF
TGCGCCAGCAGCCAAGAAAGCCCCCTTGGAGCCAAAAACATTCAGTACTTC
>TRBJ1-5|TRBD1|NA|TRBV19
CASSQQQGASLPQHF
TGTGCCAGTAGCCAACAACAGGGGGCCTCATTGCCCCAGCATTTT
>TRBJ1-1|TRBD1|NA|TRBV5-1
CASSLTGGSWNTEAFF
TGCGCCAGCAGCTTAACAGGGGGCAGCTGGAACACTGAAGCTTTCTTT
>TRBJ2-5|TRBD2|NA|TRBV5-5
CASSFGGRAGETQYF
TGTGCCAGCAGCTTCGGGGGGAGGGCCGGTGAGACCCAGTACTTC
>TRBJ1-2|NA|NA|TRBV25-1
CASSESPGYGYTF
TGTGCCAGCAGTGAATCACCCGGCTATGGCTACACCTTC
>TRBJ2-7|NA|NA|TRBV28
CASSFRQPSYEQYF
TGTGCCAGCAGTTTTCGACAGCCCTCCTACGAGCAGTACTTC
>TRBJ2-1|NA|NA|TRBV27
CASQKQGRGHNEQFF
TGTGCCAGTCAGAAACAGGGGCGGGGTCACAATGAGCAGTTCTTC
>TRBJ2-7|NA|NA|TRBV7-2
CASSLDSAASQDF
TGTGCCAGCAGCTTAGACTCGGCAGCCAGCCAGGACTTC
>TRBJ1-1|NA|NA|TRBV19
CASTRLTGQGTEAFF
TGTGCCAGTACACGCCTAACAGGGCAGGGCACTGAAGCTTTCTTT
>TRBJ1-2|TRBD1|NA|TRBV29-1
CSVEDWRTGNYGYTF
TGCAGCGTTGAAGATTGGAGGACAGGGAACTATGGCTACACCTTC
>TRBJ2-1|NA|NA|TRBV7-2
CASSFLGSGSDYNEQFF
TGTGCCAGCAGCTTCCTAGGGTCGGGGAGCGACTACAATGAGCAGTTCTTC